The clone carrying this T cell receptor beta chain was counted a few times. Antigen: not known. The germline V gene has CDR1 LNHDA and CDR2 SQIVND (reference sequence). The CDR3 has 15 residues. Trimming cost V 3 bases and J 0 bases, with 6 bases left between them. The sample belongs to a study of cytomegalovirus exposure and HLA in healthy donors. Broader study findings: Cytomegalovirus-associated status was assigned to approximately 160 TCR beta chains. A few V segments could not be told apart, such as TRBV6-2 and TRBV6-3, and were left out.

In the PCR, 60 Vbeta and 13 Jbeta primers were used. Clones were read by immunoSEQ multiplex PCR, and TCRdb kept only the in-frame ones, dropping some. Altogether some 200,000 clones are present, just over 75% being singletons, with the ten largest covering over 0.55%. The rearrangement uses TRBV19 and TRBJ2-6, with no clear D. The sequenced sample consisted of PBMCs. This TCR came from a man aged 18 to 29 in good health and CMV-seronegative. The CDR3 sequence: CASSIVSSGANVLTF. The DNA for the CDR3 is TGTGCCAGTAGTATTGTGAGCTCTGGGGCCAACGTCCTGACTTTC.